This note documents a single TCR beta chain sequence. Its antigen is not identified. This sample is drawn from a study of cytomegalovirus exposure and HLA in healthy donors. CDR3 length equals 17 residues. Trimming took off 1 base at V and 8 bases at J, with 22 bases between the two ends. PCR was performed using 60 Vbeta and 13 Jbeta primers. Some clones are missing from TCRdb's copy, which holds only in-frame ones; the method was immunoSEQ multiplex PCR. Of 150,000 to 200,000 clones listed, around four fifths were seen once; the top ten hold 1.4% to 1.5%. Study-level points and caveats: Earlier results showed most TCR beta V segments being productive about 87% or about 30% of the time. Most CMV-associated TCR beta chains appeared HLA-restricted in a later analysis.

This TCR was recovered from a woman under 40 in good health and CMV-seropositive. This rearrangement joins TRBV5-3 to TRBJ2-1; a possible D gene is TRBD2 (5 bases). TRBV5-3 is known as an ORF, though its function is uncertain. What was sequenced was PBMCs. The CDR3 sequence: CARSLQSGVGSRDEQFF. For the CDR3, the DNA is TGTGCCAGAAGCTTGCAGAGCGGAGTTGGGTCTAGGGATGAGCAGTTCTTC.